One and the same sample provided the 21 T cell receptor beta chains below, sequenced in a study of cytomegalovirus exposure and HLA in healthy donors. The PCR was carried out with 60 Vbeta primers and 13 Jbeta primers. This table comes from immunoSEQ multiplex PCR, and its TCRdb copy is limited to in-frame clones, with some not included. The profile shows about 160,000 clones, roughly 80% of them singletons. The sequencing input was PBMCs. The origin of the receptors is a female donor in good health and CMV-seronegative.

There are a few counts of this clone. The chain's CDR3 is CASSPLGLGRDNEQFF. The CDR3 nucleotides are TGTGCCAGCAGCCCCCTGGGACTAGGCCGAGACAATGAGCAGTTCTTC. V gene TRBV28 combines with J gene TRBJ2-1; 8 bases match TRBD2. The V and J ends lost 6 bases and 5 bases, in that order; junction bases with no gene match: 12. This CDR3 is 16 amino acids long. Germline CDR1 and CDR2: MDHEN and SYDVKM.

V and J are TRBV25-1 and TRBJ2-1; D is undetermined. CDR3 length equals 16 residues. V gave up 4 bases and J gave up 0 bases, with 13 bases separating them. Germline-derived CDR1 and CDR2 are MGHDK and SYGVNS. CDR3 nucleotides: TGTGCCAGCAGTGGATCCCGACTTAGCTCCTACAATGAGCAGTTCTTC. The encoded protein is CASSGSRLSSYNEQFF.

The rearrangement uses TRBV14 and TRBJ1-4, with TRBD1 identical over 10 bases. J was trimmed by 10 bases and V by 0 bases; bases with no gene match: 11. The CDR3 has 17 amino acids. In germline, CDR1 is SGHDN, CDR2 FVKESK. The CDR3 loop reads CASSQDIWGDRGRKLFF. As DNA, the CDR3 is TGTGCCAGCAGCCAAGATATCTGGGGAGACAGGGGGCGAAAACTGTTTTTT.

There are a few counts of this clone. The chain recombines TRBV7-7 with TRBJ2-5; D call uncertain. The CDR3 length is 15 residues. Germline assignment: CDR1 SSHAT and CDR2 FNYEAQ (reference sequence). Deletions cut 1 base from V and 6 bases from J, with 15 bases between. The CDR3 region is CASSLDQSSKKTQYF. CDR3 sequence (DNA): TGTGCCAGCAGCTTAGACCAGTCGTCGAAGAAGACCCAGTACTTC.

The J gene is TRBJ1-2, the V gene TRBV6-5; tentatively, D is TRBD1 (5 bases). V lost 7 bases and J lost 4, with 10 bases in between. This CDR3 has 12 amino acids. CDR1 and CDR2 (germline): MNHEY, SVGAGI. The CDR3 loop reads CASTTGFYGYTF. The CDR3 DNA follows: TGTGCCAGCACCACAGGCTTCTATGGCTACACCTTC.

The chain joins TRBV11-2 to TRBJ2-7; a possible D gene is TRBD1 (5 bases). From germline, CDR1 is SGHAT and CDR2 FQNNGV. V was trimmed by 5 bases and J by 3 bases, leaving 8 bases between them. The CDR3 has 12 amino acids. The CDR3 region is CASSLDSYEQYF. CDR3 DNA: TGTGCCAGCAGCCTTGACAGCTACGAGCAGTACTTC.

The chain joins TRBV7-9 to TRBJ1-2, with TRBD1 as a possible D gene (5 bases). Trimming removed 0 bases from V and 5 bases from J, with 16 bases in between. This CDR3 region has 16 residues. Germline V gene lookup returns CDR1 SEHNR and CDR2 FQNEAQ (reference sequence). In DNA form, the CDR3 reads TGTGCCAGCAGCTTAGCGCGCGACAGTGGAGCGTATGGCTACACCTTC. It encodes CASSLARDSGAYGYTF.

The V and J genes are TRBV15 and TRBJ2-7; TRBD2 is a possible D gene (5 bases). Per the germline V gene, CDR1 is LNHNV and CDR2 is YYDKDF (reference sequence). This CDR3 is built from 14 residues. The V gene lost 1 base and the J gene lost 0 bases, with 7 bases spanning the gap. The CDR3 region has the DNA TGTGCCACCAGCAGAGCGGACTTCTCCTACGAGCAGTACTTC. Translating gives CATSRADFSYEQYF.

CDR3 in DNA: TGCGCCAGCAGGCTGACTAGCGGGAGGGCCAAAACCGGGGAGCTGTTTTTT. This translates into CASRLTSGRAKTGELFF. The gene calls are TRBV10-2 and TRBJ2-2; 14 bases map to TRBD2. The CDR3 has 17 residues. Germline CDR1 and CDR2: WSHSY and SAAADI. The trim removed 6 bases at V and 5 bases at J, leaving 8 bases unmatched.

The chain recombines TRBV5-6 with TRBJ2-7, with 7 bases identical to TRBD2. The ends lost 2 bases at V and 6 bases at J; junction bases unmatched: 8. This CDR3 is built from 14 residues. CDR1 SGHDT and CDR2 YYEEEE come from the germline V gene. CDR3 in amino acids: CASSFWGGTSEQYF. The CDR3 region has the DNA TGTGCCAGCAGCTTTTGGGGGGGGACCTCCGAGCAGTACTTC. The whole variable domain, remainder taken from reference TRBV5-6 and TRBJ2-7, is DAGVTQSPTHLIKTRGQQVTLRCSPKSGHDTVSWYQQALGQGPQFIFQYYEEEERQRGNFPDRFSGHQFPNYSSELNVNALLLGDSALYLCASSFWGGTSEQYFGPGTRLTVT.

This sequence joins TRBV18 and TRBJ2-5; 10 nucleotides match TRBD1. V lost 3 bases and J lost 5; bases outside the gene matches: 6. This CDR3 is built from 15 residues. CDR1 and CDR2 from the germline V gene are KGHSH and LQKENI. The CDR3 spells CASSPTGGIWETQYF. The CDR3 coding sequence is TGTGCCAGCTCACCGACAGGGGGCATATGGGAGACCCAGTACTTC.

This rearrangement joins TRBV5-1 to TRBJ1-2; 10 bases align to TRBD1. Germline V gene data show CDR1 as SGHRS and CDR2 as YFSETQ. Trimming took 3 bases from V and 8 from J; bases not matched to a gene: 13. The CDR3 totals 16 residues. CDR3 bases: TGCGCCAGCAGCTCTAAGACAGGGGGCGAAGTATACGGCTACACCTTC. Its protein is CASSSKTGGEVYGYTF. Combining the CDR3 with reference TRBV5-1 and TRBJ1-2 gives the whole variable domain KAGVTQTPRYLIKTRGQQVTLSCSPISGHRSVSWYQQTPGQGLQFLFEYFSETQRNKGNFPGRFSGRQFSNSRSEMNVSTLELGDSALYLCASSSKTGGEVYGYTFGSGTRLTVV.

V and J are TRBV27 and TRBJ1-2; TRBD1 matches 10 bases. The V segment lost 2 bases and the J segment 6 bases; nucleotides outside the gene matches: 0. The germline V gene has CDR1 MNHEY and CDR2 SMNVEV (reference sequence). The CDR3 spans 13 residues. The CDR3 bases are TGTGCCAGCAGTTTAGACAGGGGGCATGGCTACACCTTC. Its translation: CASSLDRGHGYTF.

This chain uses TRBV7-9 with TRBJ1-1; unclear D gene. The CDR3 contains 12 residues. CDR1 and CDR2 from the germline V gene are SEHNR and FQNEAQ (reference sequence). CDR3: CAQRGMETEAFF. In DNA, the CDR3 is TGTGCTCAGCGGGGAATGGAAACTGAAGCTTTCTTT.

This chain connects TRBV5-6 to TRBJ1-3, with 9 nucleotides matching TRBD1. This CDR3 is built from 17 residues. Looked up from germline, CDR1 is SGHDT and CDR2 is YYEEEE. Trimming removed 0 bases from V and 2 bases from J; junction bases left unmatched: 6. The CDR3 protein is CASSLAWTGEAGNTIYF. The CDR3 nucleotides read TGTGCCAGCAGCTTGGCCTGGACAGGGGAGGCTGGAAACACCATATATTTT.

This chain links TRBV7-3 with TRBJ1-4; the match to TRBD1 covers 9 bases. After removal of 5 bases from V and 8 bases from J, the junction contained 9 bases not matched to a gene. The CDR3 has 15 residues. Germline V lookup: CDR1 SGHTA, CDR2 FQGTGA. The chain's CDR3 is CASSLGDRAGEKLFF. Here the CDR3 DNA reads TGTGCCAGCAGCCTTGGGGACAGGGCAGGAGAAAAACTGTTTTTT.

The V gene is TRBV6-5, the J gene TRBJ1-2, with 8 bases fitting TRBD1. CDR3 length: 14 residues. Germline assignment: CDR1 MNHEY and CDR2 SVGAGI. J was trimmed by 8 bases and V by 6 bases; bases with no gene match: 11. DNA of the CDR3: TGTGCCAGCAGCCCAGGACAGGGTCTAAGGGGCTACACCTTC. This translates into CASSPGQGLRGYTF.

The chain joins TRBV2 to TRBJ1-2, with D maybe TRBD1 (5 bases). The CDR3 runs to 13 residues. V was shortened by 10 bases and J by 2 bases, with 14 bases between the two germline ends. CDR1 SNHLY and CDR2 FYNNEI come from the germline V gene. The CDR3 is CATTWDFNYGYTF. CDR3 DNA: TGTGCCACCACTTGGGACTTCAACTATGGCTACACCTTC.

This chain links TRBV6-1 with TRBJ1-1; TRBD1 matches 8 bases. This CDR3 region has 14 residues. Germline V gene lookup returns CDR1 MNHNS and CDR2 SASEGT. V lost 2 bases, J lost 11 bases, and 10 bases stayed unmatched. This chain's CDR3 is CASSEYIQGARAFF. As DNA, the CDR3 is TGTGCCAGCAGTGAATATATCCAGGGGGCACGGGCTTTCTTT.

DNA of the CDR3: TGTGCCAGCAGCCCCCAGGGGGACAGGGCGCGGGGCTACACCTTC. Translation gives CASSPQGDRARGYTF. J is TRBJ1-2 and V is TRBV7-2; 9 bases agree with TRBD1. Trimming took 5 bases from V and 8 from J; bases not matched to a gene: 12. The CDR3 is 15 residues long. Germline V gene data show CDR1 as SGHTA and CDR2 as FQGNSA.

This chain joins TRBV5-1 and TRBJ2-7, with TRBD2 matching 10 bases. Germline values: CDR1 SGHRS, CDR2 YFSETQ. V shed 5 bases and J 3 bases; nucleotides not matched to a gene: 5. The CDR3 runs 14 residues. In DNA form, the CDR3 reads TGCGCCAGCAGAGCCGGGACTAGCGTCTACGAGCAGTACTTC. Its protein is CASRAGTSVYEQYF.